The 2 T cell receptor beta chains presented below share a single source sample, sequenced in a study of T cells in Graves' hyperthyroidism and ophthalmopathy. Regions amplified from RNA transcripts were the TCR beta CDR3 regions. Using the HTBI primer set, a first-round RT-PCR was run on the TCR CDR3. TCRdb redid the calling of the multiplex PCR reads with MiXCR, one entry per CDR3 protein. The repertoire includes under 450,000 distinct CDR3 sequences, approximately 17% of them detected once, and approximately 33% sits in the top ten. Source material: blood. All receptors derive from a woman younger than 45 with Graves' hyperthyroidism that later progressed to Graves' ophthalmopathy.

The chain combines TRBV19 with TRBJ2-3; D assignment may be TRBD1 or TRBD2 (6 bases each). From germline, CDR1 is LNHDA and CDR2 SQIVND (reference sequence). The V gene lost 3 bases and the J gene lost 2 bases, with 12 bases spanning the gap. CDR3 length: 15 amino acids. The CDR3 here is CASSMGAGPTDTQYF. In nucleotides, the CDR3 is TGTGCCAGTAGTATGGGGGCGGGACCCACAGATACGCAGTATTTT.

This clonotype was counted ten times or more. The CDR3 loop is CSVEDLGLAGEYETQYF. The CDR3 region has the DNA TGCAGCGTTGAAGATTTAGGACTAGCGGGGGAGTATGAGACCCAGTACTTC. The chain carries TRBV29-1 and TRBJ2-5; TRBD2 aligns across 13 bases. This CDR3 spans 17 amino acids. The V segment lost 0 bases and the J segment 5 bases; nucleotides outside the gene matches: 9. Germline CDR1 is SQVTM and CDR2 is ANQGSEA. Filled out from reference TRBV29-1 and TRBJ2-5, the complete variable domain reads SAVISQKPSRDICQRGTSLTIQCQVDSQVTMMFWYRQQPGQSLTLIATANQGSEATYESGFVIDKFPISRPNLTFSTLTVSNMSPEDSSIYLCSVEDLGLAGEYETQYFGPGTRLLVL.